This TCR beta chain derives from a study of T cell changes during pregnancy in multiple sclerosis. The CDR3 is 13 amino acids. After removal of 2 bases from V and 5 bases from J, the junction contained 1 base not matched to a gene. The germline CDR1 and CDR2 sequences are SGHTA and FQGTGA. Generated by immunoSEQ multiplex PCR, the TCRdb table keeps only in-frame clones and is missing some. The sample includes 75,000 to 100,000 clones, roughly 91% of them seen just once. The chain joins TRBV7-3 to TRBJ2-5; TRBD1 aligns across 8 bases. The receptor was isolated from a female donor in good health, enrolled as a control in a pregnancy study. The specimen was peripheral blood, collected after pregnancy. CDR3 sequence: CASSLGQGETQYF. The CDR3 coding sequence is TGTGCCAGCAGCTTAGGACAGGGTGAGACCCAGTACTTC.